This T cell receptor beta chain was documented in a study of cytomegalovirus exposure and HLA in healthy donors. On the study more broadly: An earlier analysis identified 120 million or so unique TCR beta sequences in some 180 million T cells. The study's early data release held 75 million to 95 million unique TCRs from HLA-typed donors. Study-wide results and caveats: Earlier analysis looked at TCR beta V segments, and most were productive about 90% or about 30% of the time. A few chains linked to CMV were shown in vitro to be specific for CMV antigens.

This CDR3 has 18 amino acids. Trimming pared 2 bases from V and 5 bases from J, leaving 22 bases between. Germline V CDR1 and CDR2: LGHNA, YSLEER. Amplification used 60 Vbeta primers and 13 Jbeta primers. Produced via immunoSEQ multiplex PCR; TCRdb's table is partial and in-frame only. The table records under 300,000 clones, 80% to 90% of them present only once. Points on this clone: The antigen is not known.

The specimen was PBMCs. The TCR sequence derives from a woman aged 40 to 50 in good health and CMV-seropositive. The chain links TRBV4-3 to TRBJ1-5; the D gene is possibly TRBD1 (6 bases). Written as DNA, the CDR3 is TGCGCCAGCAGCCAACCTCAACGGAAACAGGGCTGCCATCAGCCCCAGCATTTT. Translated, it gives CASSQPQRKQGCHQPQHF.